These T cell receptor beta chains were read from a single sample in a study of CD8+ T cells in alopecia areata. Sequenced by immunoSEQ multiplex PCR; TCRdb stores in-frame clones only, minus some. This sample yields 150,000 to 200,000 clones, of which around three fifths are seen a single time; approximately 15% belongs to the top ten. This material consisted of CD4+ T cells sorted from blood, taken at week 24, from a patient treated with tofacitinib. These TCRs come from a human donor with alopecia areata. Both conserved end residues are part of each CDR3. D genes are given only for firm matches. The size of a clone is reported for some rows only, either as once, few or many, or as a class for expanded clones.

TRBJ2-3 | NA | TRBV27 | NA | TGTGCCAGCAGTTTATGGGGGTCCGATACGCAGTATTTT | CASSLWGSDTQYF
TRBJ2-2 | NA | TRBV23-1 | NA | TGCGCCGGAACAGGGCTCACGAACACCGGGGAGCTGTTTTTT | CAGTGLTNTGELFF
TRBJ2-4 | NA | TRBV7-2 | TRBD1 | TGTGCCAGCAGCCCCGGACAGGGGGCAAACATTCAGTACTTC | CASSPGQGANIQYF
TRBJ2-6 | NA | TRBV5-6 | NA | TGTGCCAGCAGTTATAGCTCTGGGGCCAACGTCCTGACTTTC | CASSYSSGANVLTF
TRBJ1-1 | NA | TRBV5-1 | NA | TGCGCCAGCAGCTTGGATGGACGGGTGAACACTGAAGCTTTCTTT | CASSLDGRVNTEAFF
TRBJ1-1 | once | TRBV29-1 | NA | TGCAGCGTCGACCGGGGTGGGGCGAGTACTGAAGCTTTCTTT | CSVDRGGASTEAFF
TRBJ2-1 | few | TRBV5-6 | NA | TGTGCCAGCAGCTTTGGCGGATTAATCTACAATGAGCAGTTCTTC | CASSFGGLIYNEQFF
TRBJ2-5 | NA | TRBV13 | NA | TGTGCCAGCATCAGACACCAAGAGACCCAGTACTTC | CASIRHQETQYF
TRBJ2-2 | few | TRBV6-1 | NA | TGTGCCAGCAGTGAGCGGGTGGCGGGGGAGCTGTTTTTT | CASSERVAGELFF
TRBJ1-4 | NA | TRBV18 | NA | TGTGCCAGCTCACCACGGGGTGAAAAACTGTTTTTT | CASSPRGEKLFF
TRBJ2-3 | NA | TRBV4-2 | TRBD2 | TGTGCCAGCAGCCAAGATATTACTAGCGGTTCAGATACGCAGTATTTT | CASSQDITSGSDTQYF
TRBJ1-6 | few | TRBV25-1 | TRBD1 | TGTGCCAGCAGTCCGAAGGGACAGAGCTCCTATAATTCACCCCTCCACTTT | CASSPKGQSSYNSPLHF
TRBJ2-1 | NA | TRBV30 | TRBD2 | TGTGCCTGGAGTAGCGGGGGGGTCTCCTACAATGAGCAGTTCTTC | CAWSSGGVSYNEQFF
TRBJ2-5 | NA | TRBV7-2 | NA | TGTGCCAGCAGCTTAATGGGGGTACAAGAGACCCAGTACTTC | CASSLMGVQETQYF
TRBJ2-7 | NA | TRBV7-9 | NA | TGTGCCAGCAGCTTAGTGGGGACGCATTCCTTC | CASSLVGTHSF
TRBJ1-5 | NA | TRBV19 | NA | TGTGCCAGTAGTATACTCCAATGGGAGGGGCTCCTCAATCAGCCCCAGCATTTT | CASSILQWEGLLNQPQHF
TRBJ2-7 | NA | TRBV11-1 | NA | TGTGCCAGCAGCTTAGTCGGGACCGCTCCCTACGAGCAGTACTTC | CASSLVGTAPYEQYF
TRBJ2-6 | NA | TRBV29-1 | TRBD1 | TGCAGCGCCCGGACAGGGGGCAGCGTCCTGACTTTC | CSARTGGSVLTF
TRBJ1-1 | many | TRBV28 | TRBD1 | TGTGCCAGTATGGGACAGATGAACACTGAAGCTTTCTTT | CASMGQMNTEAFF
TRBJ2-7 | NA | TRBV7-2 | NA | TGTGCCAGCAGCTTAGCCCCAATGGAGTACGAGCAGTACTTC | CASSLAPMEYEQYF
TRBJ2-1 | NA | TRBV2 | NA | TGTGCCGGGGGGACAGATTACAATGAGCAGTTCTTC | CAGGTDYNEQFF
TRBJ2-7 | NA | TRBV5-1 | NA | TGCGCCAGCAGCCCTGGGGGGACAGCGGACTACGAGCAGTACTTC | CASSPGGTADYEQYF
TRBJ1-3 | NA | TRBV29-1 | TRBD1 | TGCAGCGTTTCGACAGGGTCGGGAAACACCATATATTTT | CSVSTGSGNTIYF
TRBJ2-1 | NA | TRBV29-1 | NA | TGCAGCGCGACCACCGGGACACTTTACAATGAGCAGTTCTTC | CSATTGTLYNEQFF
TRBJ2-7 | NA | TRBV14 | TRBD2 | TGTGCCAGCAGCCGCCGACCCGGACTAGCCGGGCAGCCCTACGAGCAGTACTTC | CASSRRPGLAGQPYEQYF
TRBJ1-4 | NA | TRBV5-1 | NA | TGCGCCAGCAGCTTGGCTAGGAGGGAAAAACTGTTTTTT | CASSLARREKLFF
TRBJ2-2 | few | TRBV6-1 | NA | TGTGCCAGCAGGGACTACACTTCAACCGGGGAGCTGTTTTTT | CASRDYTSTGELFF
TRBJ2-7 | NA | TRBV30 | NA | TGTGCCTGGAGGATACAGGGAAAGACCTACGAGCAGTACTTC | CAWRIQGKTYEQYF